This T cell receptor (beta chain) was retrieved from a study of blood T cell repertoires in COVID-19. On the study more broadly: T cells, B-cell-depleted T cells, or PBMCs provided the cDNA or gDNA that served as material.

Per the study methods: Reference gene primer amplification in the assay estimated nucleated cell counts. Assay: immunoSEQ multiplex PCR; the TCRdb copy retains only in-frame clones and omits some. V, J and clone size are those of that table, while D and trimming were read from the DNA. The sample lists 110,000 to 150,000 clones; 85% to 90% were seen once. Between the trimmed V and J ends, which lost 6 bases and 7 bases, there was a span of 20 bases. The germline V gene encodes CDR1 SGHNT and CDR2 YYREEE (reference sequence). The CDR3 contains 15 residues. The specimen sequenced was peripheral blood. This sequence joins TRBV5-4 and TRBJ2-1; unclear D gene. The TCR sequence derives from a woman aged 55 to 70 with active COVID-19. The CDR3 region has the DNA TGTGCCAGCACCCGCCCCGAGCGAGGCACGAATGAGCAGTTCTTC. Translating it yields CASTRPERGTNEQFF.